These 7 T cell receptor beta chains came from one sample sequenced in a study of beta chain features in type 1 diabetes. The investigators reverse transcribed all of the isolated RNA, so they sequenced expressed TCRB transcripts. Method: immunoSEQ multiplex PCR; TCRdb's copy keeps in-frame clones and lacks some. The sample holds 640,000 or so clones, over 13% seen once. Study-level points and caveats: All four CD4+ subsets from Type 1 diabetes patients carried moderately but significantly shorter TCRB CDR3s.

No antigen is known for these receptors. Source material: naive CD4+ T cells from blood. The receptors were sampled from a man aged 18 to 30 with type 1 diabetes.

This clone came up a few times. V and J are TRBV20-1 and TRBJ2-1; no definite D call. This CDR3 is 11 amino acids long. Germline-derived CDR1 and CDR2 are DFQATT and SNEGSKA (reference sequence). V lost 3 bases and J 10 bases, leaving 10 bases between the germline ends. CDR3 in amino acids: CSASSLWEQFF. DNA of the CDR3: TGCAGTGCTAGTTCCCTTTGGGAGCAGTTCTTC.

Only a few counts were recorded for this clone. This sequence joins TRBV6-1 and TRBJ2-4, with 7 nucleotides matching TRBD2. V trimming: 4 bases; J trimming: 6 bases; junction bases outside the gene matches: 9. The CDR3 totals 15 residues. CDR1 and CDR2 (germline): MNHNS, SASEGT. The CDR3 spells CASSAYRASGNIQYF. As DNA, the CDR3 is TGTGCCAGCAGTGCTTACCGGGCTAGCGGAAACATTCAGTACTTC.

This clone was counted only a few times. CDR3 DNA: TGTGCCAGCAGTTACGGAGGGAGGAGCACCGGGGAGCTGTTTTTT. This codes for CASSYGGRSTGELFF. This chain joins TRBV6-5 and TRBJ2-2, with a possible D match to TRBD2 (6 bases). Trimming stripped 2 bases from V and 4 bases from J, with 11 bases between. The CDR3 consists of 15 residues. Per germline, CDR1 MNHEY and CDR2 SVGAGI.

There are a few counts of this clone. CDR3 loop: CASRTSGLAGGPRDTQYF. The CDR3 nucleotides are TGTGCCAGCAGGACCTCGGGACTAGCGGGAGGCCCGCGAGATACGCAGTATTTT. This chain joins TRBV2 and TRBJ2-3; 15 bases are shared with TRBD2. Germline CDR1 and CDR2: SNHLY and FYNNEI. Trimming took 6 bases from V and 5 from J; bases not matched to a gene: 12. The CDR3 runs 18 residues.

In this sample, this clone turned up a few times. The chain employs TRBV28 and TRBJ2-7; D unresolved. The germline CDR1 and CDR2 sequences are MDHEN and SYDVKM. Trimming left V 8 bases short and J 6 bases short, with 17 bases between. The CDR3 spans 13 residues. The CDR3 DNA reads TGTGCCAGCTCACTCGGAAGGGAAAGCGAGCAGTACTTC. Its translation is CASSLGRESEQYF. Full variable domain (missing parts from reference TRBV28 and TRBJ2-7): DVKVTQSSRYLVKRTGEKVFLECVQDMDHENMFWYRQDPGLGLRLIYFSYDVKMKEKGDIPEGYSVSREKKERFSLILESASTNQTSMYLCASSLGRESEQYFGPGTRLTVT.

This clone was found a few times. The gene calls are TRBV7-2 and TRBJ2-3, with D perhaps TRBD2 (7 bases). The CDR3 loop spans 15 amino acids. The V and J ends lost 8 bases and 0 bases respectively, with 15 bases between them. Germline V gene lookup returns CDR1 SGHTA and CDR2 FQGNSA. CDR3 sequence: CASGEGQTSTDTQYF. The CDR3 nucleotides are TGTGCCAGCGGGGAGGGACAAACTAGCACAGATACGCAGTATTTT.

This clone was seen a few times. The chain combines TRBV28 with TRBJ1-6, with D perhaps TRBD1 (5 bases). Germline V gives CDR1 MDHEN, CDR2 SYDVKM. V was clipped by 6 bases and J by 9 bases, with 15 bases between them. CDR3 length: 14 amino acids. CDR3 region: CASRSSGTGSPLHF. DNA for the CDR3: TGTGCCAGCAGATCCTCGGGGACCGGTTCACCCCTCCACTTT.